A single T cell receptor beta chain is shown here with its context. Authors' methods: The assay estimated nucleated cells by amplifying reference gene primers. TCRdb keeps only in-frame clones here, not all; method: immunoSEQ multiplex PCR. Clone size and the V and J calls come from that table; the DNA yielded D and trimming. Altogether 240,000 or so clones are present, about 68% being singletons, with the ten largest covering about 3.1%. CDR3 length equals 12 residues. Trimming shortened V by 5 bases and J by 10 bases, and 12 bases separated the two germline ends. Germline CDR1 and CDR2: MNHEY and SVGAGI. These data are taken from a study of blood T cell repertoires in COVID-19. Study-wide background: Acute-phase and convalescent COVID-19 samples originated in the United States, Italy and Spain. From T cells, B-cell-depleted T cells, or PBMCs came the material, which was cDNA or gDNA.

Input material: peripheral blood. This clonotype was obtained from a woman over 75 with acute or convalescent COVID-19. The chain recombines TRBV6-5 with TRBJ2-1, with D perhaps matching TRBD1 (6 bases). The chain's CDR3 is CASSILTGEQFF. The CDR3 DNA sequence: TGTGCCAGCAGTATATTGACAGGAGAGCAGTTCTTC.